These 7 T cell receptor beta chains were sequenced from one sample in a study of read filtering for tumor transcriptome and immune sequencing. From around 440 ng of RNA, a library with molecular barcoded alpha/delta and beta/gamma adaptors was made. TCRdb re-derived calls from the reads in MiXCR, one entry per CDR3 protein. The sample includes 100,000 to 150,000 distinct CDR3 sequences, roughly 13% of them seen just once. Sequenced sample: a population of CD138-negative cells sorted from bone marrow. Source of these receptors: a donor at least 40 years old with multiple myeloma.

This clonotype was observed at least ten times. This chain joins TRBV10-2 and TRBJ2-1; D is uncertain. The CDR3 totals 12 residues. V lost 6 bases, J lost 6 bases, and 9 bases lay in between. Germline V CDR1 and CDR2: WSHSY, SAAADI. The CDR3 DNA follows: TGCGCCAGCAGACCCGCCGGCAATGAGCAGTTCTTC. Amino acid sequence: CASRPAGNEQFF.

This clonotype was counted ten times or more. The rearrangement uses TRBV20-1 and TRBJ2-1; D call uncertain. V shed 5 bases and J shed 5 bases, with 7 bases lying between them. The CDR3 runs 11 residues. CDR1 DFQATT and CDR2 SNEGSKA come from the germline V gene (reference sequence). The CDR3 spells CSARKDNEQFF. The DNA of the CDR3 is TGCAGTGCTCGCAAAGACAATGAGCAGTTCTTC.

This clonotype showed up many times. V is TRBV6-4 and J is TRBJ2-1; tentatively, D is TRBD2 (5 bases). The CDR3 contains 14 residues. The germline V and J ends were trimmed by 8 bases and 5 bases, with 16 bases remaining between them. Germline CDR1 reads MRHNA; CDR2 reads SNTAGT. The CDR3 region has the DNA TGTGCCAGCGGGGTGGGTCCGGGAAACAATGAGCAGTTCTTC. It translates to CASGVGPGNNEQFF.

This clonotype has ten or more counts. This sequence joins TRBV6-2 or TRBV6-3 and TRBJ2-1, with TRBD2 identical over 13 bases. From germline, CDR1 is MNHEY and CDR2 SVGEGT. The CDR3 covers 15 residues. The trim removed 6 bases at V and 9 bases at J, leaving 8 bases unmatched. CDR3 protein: CASRPGLAGIFEQFF. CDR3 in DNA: TGTGCCAGCAGGCCGGGACTAGCGGGAATCTTTGAGCAGTTCTTC.

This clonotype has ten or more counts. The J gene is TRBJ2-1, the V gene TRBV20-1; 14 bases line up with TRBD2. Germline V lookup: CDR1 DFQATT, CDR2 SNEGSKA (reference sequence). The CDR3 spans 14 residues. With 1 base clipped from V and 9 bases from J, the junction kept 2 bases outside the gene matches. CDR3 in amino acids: CSARVGTSGSEQFF. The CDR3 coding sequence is TGCAGTGCTAGAGTTGGGACTAGCGGGAGTGAGCAGTTCTTC.

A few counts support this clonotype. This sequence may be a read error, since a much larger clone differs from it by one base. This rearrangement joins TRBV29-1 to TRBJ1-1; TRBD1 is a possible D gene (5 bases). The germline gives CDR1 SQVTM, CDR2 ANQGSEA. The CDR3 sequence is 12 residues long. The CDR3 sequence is CSVEPGNAEAFF. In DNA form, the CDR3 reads TGCAGCGTTGAACCAGGGAACGCTGAAGCTTTCTTT.

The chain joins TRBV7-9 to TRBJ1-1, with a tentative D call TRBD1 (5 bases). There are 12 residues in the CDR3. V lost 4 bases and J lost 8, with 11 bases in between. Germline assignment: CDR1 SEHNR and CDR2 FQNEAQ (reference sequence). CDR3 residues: CASSSGGGEAFF. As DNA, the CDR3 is TGTGCCAGCAGCTCCGGCGGGGGGGAAGCTTTCTTT.